These T cell receptor beta chains were read from a single sample in a study of radiotherapy plus CTLA-4 blockade in lung cancer. Assay used: immunoSEQ multiplex PCR; TCRdb lists only in-frame clones, some missing. Of 62,000 or so clones listed, about 80% are singletons. Sequencing was performed on peripheral blood, taken from a patient treated with radiotherapy plus ipilimumab. The receptors originated from a human donor with non-small cell lung cancer who had a complete response to radiotherapy plus ipilimumab. CDR3s include the opening cysteine and the closing phenylalanine or tryptophan. Each record gives: V gene, D gene, J gene, CDR3 protein. The D gene is left open where the match is weak.

>TRBV7-2|.|TRBJ2-3
CASSFPPSRDTDTQYF
>TRBV12-5|.|TRBJ2-3
CASGSGHLPDTQYF
>TRBV6-5|.|TRBJ1-1
CASSPPGRNTEAFF
>TRBV7-8|.|TRBJ1-5
CASSVVPTLDSNQPQHF
>TRBV6-5|TRBD1|TRBJ1-2
CASSSLTGGAEGGYTF
>TRBV7-2|.|TRBJ2-1
CASSLQGTYNEQFF
>TRBV5-1|.|TRBJ2-6
CASWDGTSGANVLTF
>TRBV2|.|TRBJ2-2
CASKNTGQNTGELFF
>TRBV5-3|TRBD1|TRBJ2-1
CARCRGTGGAYNEQFF
>TRBV19|.|TRBJ1-6
CASSIGNSPLHF
>TRBV7-8|TRBD2|TRBJ2-1
CASSLGTSGEASYNEQFF
>TRBV9|.|TRBJ2-7
CASSVAPVTYEQYF
>TRBV11-2|TRBD1|TRBJ1-5
CASSRDRGGNQPQHF
>TRBV4-1|.|TRBJ1-2
CASSHLSLLGGYTF
>TRBV27|.|TRBJ1-5
CASSLTRNQPQHF
>TRBV5-1|.|TRBJ2-3
CASSLVAREADTQYF
>TRBV2|TRBD1|TRBJ1-2
CASSETGSHGYTF
>TRBV19|.|TRBJ1-2
CASRQGGDGYTF